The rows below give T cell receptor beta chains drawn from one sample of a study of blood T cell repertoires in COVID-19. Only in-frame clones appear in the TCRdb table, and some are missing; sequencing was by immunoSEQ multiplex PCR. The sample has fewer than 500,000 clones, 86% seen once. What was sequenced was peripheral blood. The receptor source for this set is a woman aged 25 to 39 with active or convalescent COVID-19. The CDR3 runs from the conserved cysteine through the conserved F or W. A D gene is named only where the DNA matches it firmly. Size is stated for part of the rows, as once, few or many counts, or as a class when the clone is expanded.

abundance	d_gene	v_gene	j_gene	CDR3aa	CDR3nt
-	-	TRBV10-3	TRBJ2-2	CAITREEAGELFF	TGTGCCATCACCCGCGAGGAAGCCGGGGAGCTGTTTTTT
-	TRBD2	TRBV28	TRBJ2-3	CASSFPGGGTDTQYF	TGTGCCAGCAGTTTCCCGGGGGGAGGCACAGATACGCAGTATTTT
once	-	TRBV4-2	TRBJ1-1	CASSQVILEPAFF	TGTGCCAGCAGCCAAGTGATTCTGGAGCCAGCTTTCTTT
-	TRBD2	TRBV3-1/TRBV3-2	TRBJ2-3	CASSQEGRLAGGDTQYF	TGTGCCAGCAGCCAAGAAGGGCGCCTAGCGGGAGGAGATACGCAGTATTTT
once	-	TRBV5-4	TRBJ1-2	CASSLGGPGYGYTF	TGTGCCAGCAGCTTGGGGGGGCCCGGCTATGGCTACACCTTC
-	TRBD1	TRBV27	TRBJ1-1	CASSPRTGTEAFF	TGTGCCAGCAGTCCCCGGACAGGGACTGAAGCTTTCTTT
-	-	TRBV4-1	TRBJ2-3	CASSLSPSSTDTQYF	TGCGCCAGCAGCCTTAGCCCCTCAAGCACAGATACGCAGTATTTT
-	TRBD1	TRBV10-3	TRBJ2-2	CAIRGTGGTGELFF	TGTGCCATCAGGGGGACAGGGGGTACCGGGGAGCTGTTTTTT
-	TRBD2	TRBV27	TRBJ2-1	CASSLRREGYNEQFF	TGTGCCAGCAGTTTAAGGCGGGAGGGCTACAATGAGCAGTTCTTC
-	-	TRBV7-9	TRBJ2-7	CASLGGRGEQYF	TGTGCCAGCCTCGGCGGCAGGGGCGAGCAGTACTTC
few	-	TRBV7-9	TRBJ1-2	CASTPGTKDNYGYTF	TGTGCCAGCACTCCTGGGACAAAAGATAACTATGGCTACACCTTC
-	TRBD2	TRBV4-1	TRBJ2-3	CASSQDQASGGTDTQYF	TGCGCCAGCAGCCAAGATCAGGCTAGCGGGGGCACAGATACGCAGTATTTT
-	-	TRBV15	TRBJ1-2	CATSRDSYGYTF	TGTGCCACCAGCAGAGATTCGTATGGCTACACCTTC
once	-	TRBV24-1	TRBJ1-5	CATSERGGQPQHF	TGTGCCACCAGTGAAAGGGGGGGCCAGCCCCAGCATTTT
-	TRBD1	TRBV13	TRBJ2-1	CASSLGTGGNEQFF	TGTGCCAGCAGCTTAGGGACAGGGGGCAATGAGCAGTTCTTC
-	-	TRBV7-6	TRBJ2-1	CASSLAGGLRNEQFF	TGTGCCAGCAGCTTAGCGGGGGGTCTACGGAATGAGCAGTTCTTC
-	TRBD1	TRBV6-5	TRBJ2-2	CASSPLTGEAGELFF	TGTGCCAGCAGCCCCCTGACAGGGGAGGCCGGGGAGCTGTTTTTT
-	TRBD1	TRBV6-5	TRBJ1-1	CASSYRTGLEAFF	TGTGCCAGCAGTTACAGGACAGGGCTTGAAGCTTTCTTT
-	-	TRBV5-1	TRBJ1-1	CASSSVGPLEGATEAFF	TGCGCCAGCAGCTCCGTGGGGCCTCTCGAAGGAGCCACTGAAGCTTTCTTT
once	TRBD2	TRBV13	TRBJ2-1	CASSLGLLAGGHEQFF	TGTGCCAGCAGCTTAGGCCTCTTAGCGGGGGGACATGAGCAGTTCTTC
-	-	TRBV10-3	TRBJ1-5	CAISDLGQDNQPQHF	TGTGCCATCAGTGATTTGGGGCAGGACAATCAGCCCCAGCATTTT
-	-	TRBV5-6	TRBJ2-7	CASSLWPSSYEQYF	TGTGCCAGCAGCTTATGGCCAAGCTCCTACGAGCAGTACTTC
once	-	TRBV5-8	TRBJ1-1	CASRQTPGGTEAFF	TGTGCCAGCAGGCAAACCCCCGGGGGCACTGAAGCTTTCTTT
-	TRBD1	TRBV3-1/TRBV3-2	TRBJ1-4	CASSQAGTGYEKLFF	TGTGCCAGCAGCCAAGCAGGGACAGGGTATGAAAAACTGTTTTTT
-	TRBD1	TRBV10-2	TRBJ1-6	CASSEPRTGTVKYNSPLHF	TGCGCCAGCAGTGAGCCGAGAACCGGGACAGTGAAATATAATTCACCCCTCCACTTT
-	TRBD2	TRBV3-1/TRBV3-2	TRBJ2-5	CASSPERGGRETQYF	TGTGCCAGCAGCCCTGAGCGGGGAGGAAGGGAGACCCAGTACTTC
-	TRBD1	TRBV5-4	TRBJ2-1	CASRDRGDGSYNEQFF	TGTGCCAGCAGGGACAGGGGAGACGGCTCCTACAATGAGCAGTTCTTC
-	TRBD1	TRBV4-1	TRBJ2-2	CASSRGTGFSTGELFF	TGCGCCAGCAGCCGTGGGACAGGGTTCTCCACCGGGGAGCTGTTTTTT
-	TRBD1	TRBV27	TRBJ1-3	CASSLTGSGNTIYF	TGTGCCAGCAGCCTGACAGGGTCTGGAAACACCATATATTTT
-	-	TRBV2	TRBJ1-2	CASSEAGGYHSTNYGYTF	TGTGCCAGCAGTGAAGCAGGCGGATATCACTCTACTAACTATGGCTACACCTTC
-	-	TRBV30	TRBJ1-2	CAWILRGASSGYTF	TGTGCCTGGATTCTTCGGGGGGCAAGCTCTGGCTACACCTTC
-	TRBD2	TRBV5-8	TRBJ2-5	CASSLAAWTSGRSETQYF	TGTGCCAGCAGCCTGGCCGCGTGGACTAGCGGGAGATCTGAGACCCAGTACTTC
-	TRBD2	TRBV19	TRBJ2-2	CASVGLAGTGELFF	TGTGCCAGTGTGGGACTAGCGGGTACCGGGGAGCTGTTTTTT
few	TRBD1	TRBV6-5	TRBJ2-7	CASSQQGAHEQYF	TGTGCCAGCAGCCAACAGGGGGCCCACGAGCAGTACTTC
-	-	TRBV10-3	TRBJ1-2	CAISGGQGFNYGYTF	TGTGCCATCAGTGGCGGGCAGGGGTTCAACTATGGCTACACCTTC
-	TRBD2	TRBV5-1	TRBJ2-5	CASSPYGIAGVEETQYF	TGCGCCAGCAGCCCCTACGGGATAGCGGGTGTCGAAGAGACCCAGTACTTC
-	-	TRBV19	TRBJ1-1	CASERGQSLTTEAFF	TGTGCCAGTGAGAGAGGACAGAGCCTGACCACTGAAGCTTTCTTT